The clone carrying this T cell receptor beta chain was counted once. The antigen remains unidentified. This specimen comes from a study of PD-1 blockade in classical Hodgkin lymphoma. Findings and caveats of the study: Individuals initiating nivolumab under 1 year after ASCT were excluded. According to reports, newly diagnosed patients had lower baseline TCR diversity than healthy donors, and relapsed/refractory patients had lower baseline TCR diversity still.

TCRdb's copy holds only in-frame clones and misses some; the assay was immunoSEQ multiplex PCR. The table has 45,000 to 65,000 clones, 73% seen once; the top ten hold over 13%. The CDR3 runs 16 residues. In every patient, relapse followed autologous stem cell transplantation, while exposure to brentuximab vedotin differed. The TCR originated in a human donor with classical Hodgkin lymphoma. The sequencing here drew on peripheral blood mononuclear cells (PBMCs), taken before the second cycle of nivolumab. The chain employs TRBV21-1 and TRBJ1-5. TRBV21-1 has pseudogene status. The CDR3 DNA is TGTGCCAGCAGCAAGGATAAAAAGGGATTCAATCAGCCCCAGCATTTT. This encodes CASSKDKKGFNQPQHF.